Given below is one T cell receptor (beta chain) in context. As yet, its antigen is unknown. This sample was taken from a study of neoadjuvant nivolumab and ipilimumab in lung cancer. In the study overall: Patients got nivolumab 3 mg/kg on days 1, 15 and 29; combination added ipilimumab 1 mg/kg day 1.

Using immunoSEQ multiplex PCR, the repertoire was profiled, and TCRdb retains in-frame clones only, with some absent. The profile covers more than 10,000 clones, with approximately 96% appearing a single time and roughly 2.7% taken by the ten largest. Broader study findings: Only two of four nivolumab-treated tumors gained richness and clonality by surgery. Only a single major-pathologic-response sample was available for clonality analysis. Compared with tumor-adjacent uninvolved lung, resected tumors showed greater richness and clonality.

This sequence was found in an adult with non-small cell lung cancer. The source material was peripheral blood, sampled after neoadjuvant nivolumab, alone or with ipilimumab, at or shortly before surgery.

The CDR3 is CASTVGTGPTDTQYF. The DNA of the CDR3 is TGTGCCAGCACCGTAGGGACAGGGCCGACAGATACGCAGTATTTT. The V and J genes are TRBV6-5 and TRBJ2-3; 9 nucleotides match TRBD1. V lost 7 bases to trimming and J lost 3 bases; unmatched junction nucleotides: 8. The CDR3 extends over 15 amino acids. CDR1 is MNHEY and CDR2 is SVGAGI in the germline V gene.